One and the same sample provided the 17 T cell receptor beta chains below, sequenced in a study of blood T cells in healthy people across ages. Through a sample-barcoded 5' primer and a J-beta primer mix, a second PCR was run for roughly 6 to 11 cycles. TCRdb reprocessed the 5' RACE reads via MiXCR and lists one record per CDR3 protein. The repertoire includes about 640,000 distinct CDR3 sequences, approximately 59% of them detected once, and around 37% sits in the top ten. The source material was blood. The receptors shown here come from a man between 60 and 75 years old in good health.

This sequence joins TRBV7-7 and TRBJ2-3; D is unclear. Per germline, CDR1 SSHAT and CDR2 FNYEAQ (reference sequence). This CDR3 has 14 residues. The ends were cut back, 5 bases at V and 5 bases at J, with 14 bases in the middle. CDR3: CASSRALGIDTQYF. DNA for the CDR3: TGTGCCAGCAGCCGAGCTCTAGGAATAGATACGCAGTATTTT.

This sequence joins TRBV29-1 and TRBJ2-5; D is perhaps TRBD1 (5 bases). This CDR3 has 11 amino acids. CDR1 and CDR2 (germline): SQVTM, ANQGSEA. V lost 3 bases to trimming and J lost 9 bases, with 11 bases between them. Here the CDR3 reads CSVDRDGAQYF. The CDR3 coding sequence is TGCAGCGTTGACAGGGATGGGGCCCAGTACTTC.

This chain connects TRBV5-1 to TRBJ2-5; 13 nucleotides match TRBD2. The CDR3 runs to 17 residues. V lost 2 bases, J lost 5 bases, and 9 bases stayed unmatched. The germline CDR1 and CDR2 sequences are SGHRS and YFSETQ. The CDR3 DNA reads TGCGCCAGCAGCTTAACCCCGGGACTAGCGGGGCAGGAGACCCAGTACTTC. The encoded protein is CASSLTPGLAGQETQYF.

The rearrangement joins TRBV6-5 to TRBJ2-5; D is uncertain. Germline CDR1 MNHEY, CDR2 SVGAGI. Between the trimmed V and J ends, which lost 6 bases and 0 bases, there was a span of 11 bases. This CDR3 contains 14 residues. CDR3 protein: CASRLGQHQETQYF. The CDR3, as DNA: TGTGCCAGCAGACTTGGGCAACACCAAGAGACCCAGTACTTC.

This clonotype was recorded a few times. The rearrangement joins TRBV20-1 to TRBJ2-7; D is ambiguous. Trimming stripped 0 bases from V and 0 bases from J, with 9 bases between. CDR3 length equals 14 residues. CDR1 is DFQATT and CDR2 is SNEGSKA in the germline V gene (reference sequence). The CDR3 sequence: CSARDLPSSYEQYF. As DNA, the CDR3 is TGCAGTGCTAGAGATCTTCCTAGCTCCTACGAGCAGTACTTC.

V and J are TRBV5-1 and TRBJ2-4, with 8 positions matching TRBD2. The CDR3 loop spans 16 amino acids. V lost 3 bases and J lost 8; bases outside the gene matches: 13. Germline V CDR1 and CDR2: SGHRS, YFSETQ. The CDR3 sequence: CASSSSGGTLMDIQYF. In DNA, the CDR3 is TGCGCCAGCAGCTCGAGCGGGGGAACCCTTATGGACATTCAGTACTTC. The variable domain in full, completed from reference TRBV5-1 and TRBJ2-4, reads KAGVTQTPRYLIKTRGQQVTLSCSPISGHRSVSWYQQTPGQGLQFLFEYFSETQRNKGNFPGRFSGRQFSNSRSEMNVSTLELGDSALYLCASSSSGGTLMDIQYFGAGTRLSVL.

This chain joins TRBV6-6 and TRBJ1-2; 10 bases map to TRBD1. This CDR3 has 15 residues. CDR1 is MNHNY, CDR2 SVGAGI, per germline (reference sequence). V dropped 2 bases and J dropped 3; count of bases not matched to a gene: 3. DNA of the CDR3: TGTGCCAGCAGTTACCGGACAGGGGGGGACTATGGCTACACCTTC. Translation gives CASSYRTGGDYGYTF.

This clonotype was picked up a small number of times. This chain connects TRBV20-1 to TRBJ2-5, with 10 bases aligning to TRBD2. This CDR3 comprises 15 residues. CDR1 is DFQATT, CDR2 SNEGSKA, per germline (reference sequence). V trimming: 5 bases; J trimming: 1 base; junction bases outside the gene matches: 7. CDR3 bases: TGCAGTGCTCATAAGCGGGGGGGTTCCCAAGAGACCCAGTACTTC. This sequence encodes CSAHKRGGSQETQYF.

This chain joins TRBV5-1 and TRBJ2-1; 7 nucleotides align to TRBD1. This CDR3 region has 16 residues. The ends lost 4 bases at V and 9 bases at J; junction bases unmatched: 16. The germline V gene has CDR1 SGHRS and CDR2 YFSETQ. CDR3 in amino acids: CASSTLEGAQRGEQFF. The CDR3 DNA follows: TGCGCCAGCAGCACACTTGAGGGGGCTCAAAGAGGTGAGCAGTTCTTC.

This chain connects TRBV11-2 to TRBJ2-1, with D possibly matching TRBD2 (7 bases). The CDR3 consists of 14 residues. Per the germline V gene, CDR1 is SGHAT and CDR2 is FQNNGV. V lost 2 bases, J lost 8 bases, and 13 bases lay in between. The CDR3 DNA is TGTGCCAGCAGCTTATTTAGGGGGGGGCATGAGCAGTTCTTC. The encoded protein is CASSLFRGGHEQFF. Variable domain in full (rest from reference TRBV11-2 and TRBJ2-1): EAGVAQSPRYKIIEKRQSVAFWCNPISGHATLYWYQQILGQGPKLLIQFQNNGVVDDSQLPKDRFSAERLKGVDSTLKIQPAKLEDSAVYLCASSLFRGGHEQFFGPGTRLTVL.

Only a few counts were recorded for this clonotype. The J gene is TRBJ2-1, the V gene TRBV7-2; TRBD2 matches 9 bases. Per germline, CDR1 SGHTA and CDR2 FQGNSA. Trimming at V came to 5 bases and at J to 2 bases, leaving 10 bases not matched to a gene. The CDR3 is made up of 17 amino acids. The CDR3, as DNA: TGTGCCAGCAGCCCCAATTCCGCGGGGGGGCCCTACAATGAGCAGTTCTTC. Its protein is CASSPNSAGGPYNEQFF.

V and J are TRBV6-1 and TRBJ1-2; D gene unclear. CDR1 and CDR2 (germline): MNHNS, SASEGT. This CDR3 region has 15 residues. Trimming left V 0 bases short and J 2 bases short, with 10 bases between. The CDR3, as DNA: TGTGCCAGCAGTGAAGCGTCGAGAGGGAACTATGGCTACACCTTC. As protein: CASSEASRGNYGYTF.

The chain joins TRBV7-2 to TRBJ1-2; perhaps TRBD1 as D (6 bases). This CDR3 has 15 residues. The germline CDR1 and CDR2 sequences are SGHTA and FQGNSA. The ends were cut back, 1 base at V and 4 bases at J, with 13 bases in the middle. CDR3 nucleotide sequence: TGTGCCAGCAGCTTAGGACCGGACAGCGGCTATGGCTACACCTTC. This codes for CASSLGPDSGYGYTF.

V is TRBV20-1 and J is TRBJ2-5; 10 positions agree with TRBD1. The CDR3 is made up of 17 amino acids. Germline V gives CDR1 DFQATT, CDR2 SNEGSKA (reference sequence). The V gene end was trimmed by 0 bases and the J gene end by 2 bases; junction bases not matched to a gene: 9. The chain's CDR3 is CSARDLPGTGEQETQYF. CDR3 nucleotide sequence: TGCAGTGCTAGAGACCTGCCCGGGACAGGGGAACAAGAGACCCAGTACTTC.

This clonotype was seen only a few times. This rearrangement joins TRBV27 to TRBJ2-4; D gene unclear. The V gene's germline CDR1 is MNHEY and CDR2 SMNVEV (reference sequence). The CDR3 has 16 amino acids. The V and J ends lost 6 bases and 0 bases respectively, with 15 bases between them. The CDR3 sequence is CASSSFLGPAKNIQYF. The CDR3 DNA is TGTGCCAGCAGCTCTTTTTTGGGTCCAGCCAAAAACATTCAGTACTTC.

About this clonotype: One end of the junction is discordant with germline, which a read error may explain. The chain uses TRBV5-1 and TRBJ1-2, with 7 nucleotides matching TRBD1. This CDR3 spans 14 amino acids. Per germline, CDR1 SGHRS and CDR2 YFSETQ. The CDR3 region has the DNA TGCGCCGGCAGCTTCCCGGGACAGAACTACGGCTACACCTTC. It specifies CAGSFPGQNYGYTF.

The chain joins TRBV28 to TRBJ2-7; 9 bases agree with TRBD2. Germline V CDR1 and CDR2: MDHEN, SYDVKM. J gave up 5 bases and V 4 bases, and 6 bases lay outside the gene matches. The CDR3 loop spans 14 amino acids. CDR3: CASSSGTSIHEQYF. The CDR3 region has the DNA TGTGCCAGCAGTTCCGGGACTAGCATCCACGAGCAGTACTTC.